Listed here are 14 T cell receptor beta chains from one sample, sequenced in a study of glioma-infiltrating T cells. The iRepertoire nested amplicon-rescue multiplex PCR amplified TCR alpha and beta CDR3s from RNA. Each CDR3 protein is one row after TCRdb ran MiXCR on the multiplex PCR reads. The data contain roughly 20,000 distinct CDR3 sequences, 20% to 25% of them singletons. Sequences were obtained from glioma tissue, nonneoplastic brain tissue, or PBMCs (not recorded which). These receptors were taken from a human donor with low-grade glioma or glioblastoma, undergoing nonglioma brain surgery, or in good health (not recorded which).

Judged by abundance, this clonotype is medium-sized. The chain employs TRBV27 and TRBJ1-3; D remains ambiguous. This CDR3 has 14 amino acids. From germline, CDR1 is MNHEY and CDR2 SMNVEV (reference sequence). V lost 5 bases, J lost 0 bases, and 8 bases lay in between. This CDR3 is CASSPTHSGNTIYF. CDR3 nucleotides: TGTGCCAGCAGTCCCACTCACTCTGGAAACACCATATATTTT.

The rearrangement uses TRBV7-3 and TRBJ2-1; tentative D call: TRBD2 (5 bases). This CDR3 has 15 residues. The ends were cut back, 1 base at V and 8 bases at J, with 15 bases in the middle. Germline V gene lookup returns CDR1 SGHTA and CDR2 FQGTGA. Here the CDR3 reads CASSLNSLLGDEQFF. The CDR3 nucleotides read TGTGCCAGCAGCTTAAATTCCCTACTAGGCGATGAGCAGTTCTTC. Full variable domain (remainder filled in from reference TRBV7-3 and TRBJ2-1): GAGVSQTPSNKVTEKGKYVELRCDPISGHTALYWYRQSLGQGPEFLIYFQGTGAADDSGLPNDRFFAVRPEGSVSTLKIQRTERGDSAVYLCASSLNSLLGDEQFFGPGTRLTVL.

The CDR3 DNA sequence: TGTGCCAGCAGCCGTGCTAGACAGGTTTCATCCTACGAGCAGTACTTC. Protein sequence: CASSRARQVSSYEQYF. The J gene is TRBJ2-7, the V gene TRBV7-2, with D possibly matching TRBD1 (6 bases). The CDR3 runs 16 residues. Germline values: CDR1 SGHTA, CDR2 FQGNSA. The V gene lost 5 bases and the J gene lost 1 base, with 18 bases spanning the gap.

In this sample, this clonotype turned up a few times. This CDR3 is CASSQALSDRLRNTIYF. For the CDR3, the DNA is TGCGCCAGCAGCCAAGCCCTTTCAGACAGGCTCCGAAACACCATATATTTT. The V call is TRBV4-3, the J call TRBJ1-3, with D possibly TRBD1 on 6 matching bases. CDR1 and CDR2 from the germline V gene are LGHNA and YSLEER. V lost 1 base and J 5 bases, leaving 18 bases between the germline ends. This CDR3 spans 17 amino acids.

Ten or more counts support this clonotype. The chain couples TRBV6-1 to TRBJ2-1, with 10 bases that match TRBD2. The CDR3 contains 14 residues. Germline CDR1 and CDR2: MNHNS and SASEGT. V gave up 9 bases and J gave up 7 bases; unmatched junction bases: 9. CDR3 amino acids: CARPGLAFKNEQFF. As DNA, the CDR3 is TGTGCCAGACCGGGACTAGCGTTTAAGAATGAGCAGTTCTTC.

This clonotype showed up many times. The CDR3 coding sequence is TGCAGTGCGACTCGGGGGTTCTACGAGCAGTACTTC. Translated: CSATRGFYEQYF. J is TRBJ2-7 and V is TRBV20-1; maybe TRBD2 (6 bases). The CDR3 contains 12 residues. Germline V gene lookup returns CDR1 DFQATT and CDR2 SNEGSKA (reference sequence). The V and J ends lost 6 bases and 3 bases respectively, with 12 bases between them.

The sample holds one count of this clonotype. V is TRBV11-2 and J is TRBJ1-2; 7 nucleotides line up with TRBD1. Germline CDR1 is SGHAT and CDR2 is FQNNGV. The CDR3 has 15 residues. The V gene end was trimmed by 3 bases and the J gene end by 2 bases; junction bases not matched to a gene: 6. The CDR3 nucleotides read TGTGCCAGCAGCTTCGCCCTGACAGGGAACTATGGCTACACCTTC. As protein: CASSFALTGNYGYTF.

The V call is TRBV7-2, the J call TRBJ2-5, with D possibly matching TRBD2 (5 bases). Trimming removed 1 base from V and 7 bases from J, with 10 bases in between. Per the germline V gene, CDR1 is SGHTA and CDR2 is FQGNSA. The CDR3 length is 13 residues. This chain's CDR3 is CASSLGKEGTQYF. For the CDR3, the DNA is TGTGCCAGCAGCTTAGGGAAAGAGGGGACCCAGTACTTC.

A word on this clonotype: At one boundary the junction diverges from the germline segment, which might be a read error. The chain is built from TRBV7-6 and TRBJ2-1; 9 bases align to TRBD1. This CDR3 is 15 amino acids long. Germline CDR1 and CDR2: SGHVS and FNYEAQ. Here the CDR3 reads CASMTRDRDYNEQFF. The CDR3 DNA follows: TGTGCTAGCATGACCCGGGACAGGGATTACAATGAGCAGTTCTTC.

The sample holds a few counts of this clonotype. The chain couples TRBV11-1 to TRBJ2-1; perhaps D is TRBD1 or TRBD2 (5 bases each). CDR1 is SGHAT, CDR2 FQDESV, per germline (reference sequence). Between the trimmed V and J ends, which lost 5 bases and 2 bases, there was a span of 16 bases. The CDR3 is made up of 16 amino acids. The CDR3: CASSPHPWDAYNEQFF. CDR3 DNA: TGTGCCAGCAGCCCCCACCCGTGGGACGCCTACAATGAGCAGTTCTTC.

There are many counts of this clonotype. The chain is built from TRBV20-1 and TRBJ2-1; 9 bases are a match to TRBD2. CDR3 length: 15 residues. The germline V gene encodes CDR1 DFQATT and CDR2 SNEGSKA (reference sequence). V lost 0 bases and J lost 2; bases outside the gene matches: 2. The CDR3 DNA is TGCAGTGCTAGAGAGTCTAGCGGGGCCTACAATGAGCAGTTCTTC. Amino acids: CSARESSGAYNEQFF.

This chain connects TRBV12-5 to TRBJ2-1; 8 bases map to TRBD1. The CDR3 runs to 14 residues. V trimming: 4 bases; J trimming: 8 bases; junction bases outside the gene matches: 7. Germline V gene data show CDR1 as LGHNT and CDR2 as FRNRAP. CDR3 amino acids: CASGSGQGWDEQFF. CDR3 nucleotide sequence: TGTGCTAGTGGTTCTGGACAGGGATGGGATGAGCAGTTCTTC.

A remark on this clonotype: This could be a read error, since a much larger clone is one nucleotide away. V usage is TRBV28 and J usage is TRBJ2-1; D unresolved. Trimming left V 8 bases short and J 4 bases short, with 12 bases between. CDR3 length: 13 residues. Looked up from germline, CDR1 is MDHEN and CDR2 is SYDVKM. DNA of the CDR3: TGTGCCAGCGGCTCCTCACCTTACAATGAGCAGTTCTTC. It encodes CASGSSPYNEQFF.

The sample holds many counts of this clonotype. This sequence joins TRBV6-1 and TRBJ2-3, with unresolved D. In germline, CDR1 is MNHNS, CDR2 SASEGT. Trimming stripped 6 bases from V and 2 bases from J, with 9 bases between. There are 13 residues in the CDR3. This chain's CDR3 is CASRHPITDTQYF. DNA of the CDR3: TGTGCCAGCAGACACCCTATCACAGATACGCAGTATTTT.